These T cell receptor beta chains were read from a single sample in a study of identical twins. TCRdb reprocessed the 5' RACE reads with MiXCR, giving one entry per CDR3 protein. Here the sample spans roughly 350,000 distinct CDR3 sequences, 12% being singletons. The same sample was also studied in work on yellow fever vaccine responses in identical twins.

Sample: CD8+ T cells sorted from blood. The receptors shown here come from a woman between 18 and 30 years old in good health. CDR3s include the opening cysteine and the closing phenylalanine or tryptophan. D genes are given only for firm matches. Part of the rows lack a size; the others show once, few, many or a class for expanded clones.

d_call j_call clone_size v_call cdr3_nt cdr3_aa
- TRBJ2-2 - TRBV6-5 TGTGCCAGCAGTTACTCTTTGGACACCGGGGAGCTGTTTTTT CASSYSLDTGELFF
- TRBJ2-2 many TRBV5-1 TGCGCCAGCAGCTTGGTTTGGGAGGAGAACACCGGGGAGCTGTTTTTT CASSLVWEENTGELFF
- TRBJ1-1 - TRBV6-6 TGTGCCAGCAGTCAACAGAGGGGCATGAACACTGAAGCTTTCTTT CASSQQRGMNTEAFF
TRBD2 TRBJ2-5 - TRBV4-1 TGCGCCAGCAGCCAAGGGCAGCGGGGGGCGGAGACCCAGTACTTC CASSQGQRGAETQYF
- TRBJ2-3 - TRBV5-6 TGTGCCAGCAGCTTGTTCGCGGATACGCAGTATTTT CASSLFADTQYF
- TRBJ1-2 - TRBV4-1 TGCGCCAGCAGCCAAGTTGCAGCCCAGGGTAACTATGGCTACACCTTC CASSQVAAQGNYGYTF
- TRBJ2-1 - TRBV28 TGTGCCAGCAGTTTAACAGTTGTAGAGCAGTTCTTC CASSLTVVEQFF
- TRBJ2-5 few TRBV6-1 TGTGCCAGCAGCTTTAGGGGGACCCAGTACTTC CASSFRGTQYF
TRBD1 TRBJ1-2 many TRBV13 TGTGCCAGCAGCTTAGGGACAGGGAACTATGGCTACACCTTC CASSLGTGNYGYTF
- TRBJ2-2 - TRBV6-5 TGTGCCAGCAGTTACAAGGGCACCATAGCATACACCGGGGAGCTGTTTTTT CASSYKGTIAYTGELFF
TRBD2 TRBJ2-3 many TRBV5-1 TGCGCCAGCAGCTCGCCTCGACTAGCGGGGGGGCCTGATACGCAGTATTTT CASSSPRLAGGPDTQYF
- TRBJ2-5 many TRBV5-1 TGCGCCAGCAGCTTGGAGGAGTGGCAAGAGACCCAGTACTTC CASSLEEWQETQYF
- TRBJ1-1 many TRBV11-2 TGTGCCAGCAGCTTAGGGGGGGGAAAACCTGAAGCTTTCTTT CASSLGGGKPEAFF
- TRBJ2-2 - TRBV28 TGTGCCAGCAGTTTTTTGCTTAACACCGGGGAGCTGTTTTTT CASSFLLNTGELFF
- TRBJ1-1 many TRBV5-1 TGCGCCAGCAGCTCCCGGGCAGGGCTCGTGACTGAAGCTTTCTTT CASSSRAGLVTEAFF
TRBD2 TRBJ2-1 - TRBV10-2 TGCGCCAGCAGTGAGTGGCGGGGGGATTACAATGAGCAGTTCTTC CASSEWRGDYNEQFF
- TRBJ2-2 - TRBV14 TGTGCCAGCAGCCAAGATTTTCAAACCGGGGAGCTGTTTTTT CASSQDFQTGELFF